This entry lists 7 T cell receptor beta chains sequenced from one sample in a study of blood T cell repertoires in COVID-19. Method: immunoSEQ multiplex PCR; TCRdb's copy keeps in-frame clones and lacks some. The table shows 250,000 or so clones, with more than 80% occurring only once. The source material was PBMCs or T cells enriched from blood (not recorded which). The receptors stem from a man aged 55-75 years who had recovered from COVID-19.

V and J are TRBV10-3 and TRBJ1-5; weak D call: TRBD1 (5 bases). Looked up from germline, CDR1 is ENHRY and CDR2 is SYGVKD. Trimming took 9 bases from V and 7 from J, leaving 13 bases between them. The CDR3 has 12 amino acids. CDR3 in DNA: TGTGCCATAGGGGCAGCGAGGCAGCCCCAGCATTTT. It is translated as CAIGAARQPQHF.

The chain recombines TRBV19 with TRBJ1-1; 8 bases are a match to TRBD1. Germline trimming cut 6 bases from V and 1 base from J; bases unmatched to any gene: 7. Germline V lookup: CDR1 LNHDA, CDR2 SQIVND (reference sequence). The CDR3 is made up of 15 amino acids. CDR3 amino acids: CASSLRQGRNTEAFF. The DNA of the CDR3 is TGTGCCAGTAGCTTAAGACAGGGGAGGAACACTGAAGCTTTCTTT.

V is TRBV19 and J is TRBJ1-1, with 7 bases matching TRBD1. With 9 bases clipped from V and 9 bases from J, the junction kept 22 bases outside the gene matches. This CDR3 is built from 16 residues. Germline CDR1 reads LNHDA; CDR2 reads SQIVND (reference sequence). CDR3 sequence reads: CASRLGTDINPRQAFF. CDR3 nucleotide sequence: TGTGCCAGCAGACTCGGGACAGACATTAACCCTCGGCAAGCTTTCTTT.

This clone was counted a few times. The rearrangement uses TRBV5-8 and TRBJ1-3, with a tentative D call TRBD1 (5 bases). Trimming stripped 1 base from V and 2 bases from J, with 10 bases between. The CDR3 sequence is 15 residues long. Per germline, CDR1 SGHTS and CDR2 YDEGEE. The DNA of the CDR3 is TGTGCCAGCAGCTTGAAAGGGGTAACTGGAAACACCATATATTTT. Residues: CASSLKGVTGNTIYF. The full variable domain, with the rest looked up from reference TRBV5-8 and TRBJ1-3, is EAGVTQSPTHLIKTRGQQATLRCSPISGHTSVYWYQQALGLGLQFLLWYDEGEERNRGNFPPRFSGRQFPNYSSELNVNALELEDSALYLCASSLKGVTGNTIYFGEGSWLTVV.

The V and J genes are TRBV5-6 and TRBJ1-2; a weak D match, TRBD1 (5 bases). Germline lookup yields CDR1 SGHDT and CDR2 YYEEEE. V was trimmed by 4 bases and J by 7 bases, leaving 20 bases between them. This CDR3 has 15 residues. The chain's CDR3 is CASSPPGQGYFGYTF. The DNA for the CDR3 is TGTGCCAGCAGCCCACCTGGCCAGGGTTATTTTGGCTACACCTTC.

The chain joins TRBV7-9 to TRBJ2-3; 7 positions agree with TRBD1. The V gene end was trimmed by 5 bases and the J gene end by 3 bases; junction bases not matched to a gene: 5. From germline, CDR1 is SEHNR and CDR2 FQNEAQ (reference sequence). The CDR3 spans 14 residues. The DNA of the CDR3 is TGTGCCAGCAGCCCCCGACAGGGAACAGATACGCAGTATTTT. Encoded protein: CASSPRQGTDTQYF.

This rearrangement joins TRBV3-1 (or the pseudogene TRBV3-2) to TRBJ1-3; D gene uncertain. The CDR3 loop spans 13 amino acids. The V gene's germline CDR1 is LGHDT and CDR2 YNNKEL (reference sequence). Trimming shortened V by 4 bases and J by 4 bases, and 8 bases separated the two germline ends. The CDR3 nucleotides read TGTGCCAGCAGCCCGGGTCTGGGAAACACCATATATTTT. This gives the protein CASSPGLGNTIYF.